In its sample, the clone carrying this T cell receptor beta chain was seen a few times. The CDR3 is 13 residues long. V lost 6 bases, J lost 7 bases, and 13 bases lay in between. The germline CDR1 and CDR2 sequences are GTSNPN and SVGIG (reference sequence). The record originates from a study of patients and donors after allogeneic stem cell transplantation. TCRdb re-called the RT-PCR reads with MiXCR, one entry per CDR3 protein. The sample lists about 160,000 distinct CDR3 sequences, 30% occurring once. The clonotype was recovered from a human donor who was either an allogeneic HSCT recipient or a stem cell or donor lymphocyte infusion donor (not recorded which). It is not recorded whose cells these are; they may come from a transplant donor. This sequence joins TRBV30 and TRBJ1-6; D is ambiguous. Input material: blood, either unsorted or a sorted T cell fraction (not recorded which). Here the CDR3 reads CACSAWENSPLHF. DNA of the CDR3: TGTGCCTGTTCAGCCTGGGAGAATTCACCCCTCCACTTT.